This T cell receptor beta chain is drawn from a study of molecular identifiers for immune sequencing clone quantification. On this clonotype itself: Its matching antigen is unknown.

Trimming removed 7 bases from V and 5 bases from J; junction bases left unmatched: 8. Germline assignment: CDR1 LNHDA and CDR2 SQIVND (reference sequence). The CDR3 totals 15 residues. Investigators produced naive CD8 libraries from roughly 18,000 to 920,000 sorted cells, drawing on 10%, 30% or 50% RNA. Previously described methods and listed TCR primers produced bulk TCR libraries. TCRdb used MiXCR to reprocess the PCR reads, holding one entry per CDR3 protein. The top ten clones hold 0.78% of a sample with hundreds of thousands of distinct CDR3 sequences, less than 30% of them seen once. General study findings and limits: Detection of one spiked Jurkat cell's TCR RNA reportedly worked in 1 million or so naive cells. Clones that had above 20 RNA copies took up over 99% of effector molecules but under 1% in naive cells.

The chain recombines TRBV19 with TRBJ2-5; 12 bases align to TRBD2. The sample was naive CD8+ T cells from blood, with Jurkat cell RNA spiked in. Described subset: FACS-sorted CD8+CD4-CCR7+CD45RA+ naive T cells. The sequence was obtained from a human donor in good health. Some libraries in this study had Jurkat cell RNA spiked in. In DNA form, the CDR3 reads TGTGCCAGTATGGCGACTAGCGGGAGTCCGGAGACCCAGTACTTC. Residues: CASMATSGSPETQYF.